This TCR beta chain was identified in a study of human CD8 memory T cell subsets (dated by TCRdb to the early 2020s). Regarding the complete study: To assess how stem-like (TSTEM), progenitor exhausted-like (TPEX) and effector memory CD8+ T cell subsets are clonally related, the TCRbeta repertoires of these three subsets were compared. Six donors each provided TSTEM, TPEX and effector memory subsets, and TCRbeta repertoires were obtained from all six.

Results and caveats for the whole study, not just this receptor: Only TCRbeta chains were sequenced, and repertoire comparisons rested on a handful of donors tested with paired t-tests and Bonferroni correction. Similarly high normalized Shannon-Wiener diversity was shown by TSTEM and TPEX subsets, whereas comparatively lower diversity was seen in effector memory subsets. Based on Chao1 estimates, TSTEM subsets appeared to have greater repertoire diversity than TPEX subsets, which may reflect a broader range of specificities. The stem-like TSTEM and TPEX subsets each shared clonotypes with effector memory cells, but the TSTEM and TPEX repertoires had minimal overlap with each other, suggesting distinct antigen spectra.

The germline V gene supplies CDR1 MNHNS and CDR2 SASEGT. The CDR3 contains 15 residues, cysteine and phenylalanine counted. There is no recorded DNA. Density gradient separation was used to isolate peripheral blood mononuclear cells from healthy donor buffy coats. The study enriched total CD8+ T cells through negative magnetic separation using EasySep or MojoSort CD8+ T cell isolation kits. For each subset, total RNA was extracted using an RNeasy Mini Kit from duplicate vials of about 150,000 sorted CD8+ T cells. PBMCs were used either fresh or after being cryopreserved in fetal bovine serum containing around 9.4% DMSO. CD8+ T cell subsets were sorted to purity by fluorescence-activated cell sorting on a FACSAria III. A Human TCR Profiling Kit was used to prepare UMI-labeled 5' RACE TCRbeta libraries. Every TCRbeta library was prepared in parallel with an identical number of PCR cycles. Concerning the study's data processing: Each TCRbeta library contained between roughly 3,000 and 18,000 functional CDR3beta clonotypes. MIGEC 1.2.9 handled UMI extraction and consensus assembly, with a minimum of three reads required per UMI. In-frame CDR3beta repertoires were extracted with MiXCR 3.0.3. Diversity metrics were computed in VDJtools 1.2.1 after downsampling each sample to 42,000 randomly selected UMIs. For the top 3,000 clones of each sample pair, the repertoire overlap metrics D, R and F2 were calculated in VDJtools. TCRdb reprocessed the reads, so every CDR3 protein sequence counts as one entry and DNA is not shown. In this record, the V and J calls reflect TCRdb's handling and not the investigators' own analysis. The table kept for this sample lists about 5,100 distinct CDR3 sequences. Jointly, the top ten make up about 39% of the sample.

About this clonotype: Its antigen is not yet known.

Recombination linked TRBV6-1 to TRBJ2-7; TCRdb designates TRBD2, a call that cannot be tested without DNA. The receptor comes from a human donor in good health. The specimen was CD8+ T cells from PBMCs. The CDR3 here reads CASSEAGGLSYEQYF.